These T cell receptor beta chains were read from a single sample in a study of T-cell reconstitution after alpha-beta-depleted transplantation in children. Each CDR3 protein gets one entry after TCRdb re-called the PCR reads with MiXCR. Of around 700,000 distinct CDR3 sequences in the sample, about an eighth were seen once. Sequenced material: PBMCs, taken before TCRalphabeta/CD19-depleted stem cell transplant. The receptors originated from a girl aged 2-10 years with congenital amegakaryocytic thrombocytopenia, due to receive a stem cell transplant. Each CDR3 is given with its conserved first and last residue. The order of the fields is clone size, D gene, J gene, CDR3 length, V gene, CDR3 DNA, CDR3 protein. D genes are given only for firm matches. The size of a clone is reported for some rows only, either as once, few or many, or as a class for expanded clones.

clone_size: many
d_call: TRBD2
j_call: TRBJ2-7
cdr3_length: 15
v_call: TRBV20-1
cdr3_nt: TGCAGTGCCGAGCCTTCAACTAGCGGAGACTACGAGCAGTACTTC
cdr3_aa: CSAEPSTSGDYEQYF

clone_size: many
d_call: -
j_call: TRBJ2-1
cdr3_length: 12
v_call: TRBV12-3/TRBV12-4
cdr3_nt: TGTGCCAGCAGAGAGGTTTACAATGAGCAGTTCTTC
cdr3_aa: CASREVYNEQFF

clone_size: few
d_call: -
j_call: TRBJ1-3
cdr3_length: 17
v_call: TRBV7-2
cdr3_nt: TGTGCCAGCAGCTCCCCTTGGGGCGGCAAATCTGGAAACACCATATATTTT
cdr3_aa: CASSSPWGGKSGNTIYF

clone_size: many
d_call: TRBD1
j_call: TRBJ1-4
cdr3_length: 14
v_call: TRBV5-1
cdr3_nt: TGCGCCAGCAGCCTAGGAGGGGGCGATGAAAAACTGTTTTTT
cdr3_aa: CASSLGGGDEKLFF

clone_size: -
d_call: TRBD2
j_call: TRBJ2-1
cdr3_length: 18
v_call: TRBV3-1
cdr3_nt: TGTGCCAGCAGTTGGGCTAGCGGGCCTTCGGGCTCCTACAATGAGCAGTTCTTC
cdr3_aa: CASSWASGPSGSYNEQFF

clone_size: -
d_call: -
j_call: TRBJ2-2
cdr3_length: 16
v_call: TRBV20-1
cdr3_nt: TGCAGTGCTAGCGGTAGCACGGGGGCGAACACCGGGGAGCTGTTTTTT
cdr3_aa: CSASGSTGANTGELFF

clone_size: few
d_call: -
j_call: TRBJ2-4
cdr3_length: 22
v_call: TRBV12-3/TRBV12-4
cdr3_nt: TGTGCCAGCAGTTTCAGGGCCAGGCTAGCGCTTACCCCTCTGGTTTCCAAAAACATTCAGTACTTC
cdr3_aa: CASSFRARLALTPLVSKNIQYF

clone_size: -
d_call: TRBD2
j_call: TRBJ2-4
cdr3_length: 14
v_call: TRBV7-8
cdr3_nt: TGTGCCAGCAGCCGGGGACTAGCGGAAAACATTCAGTACTTC
cdr3_aa: CASSRGLAENIQYF

clone_size: many
d_call: -
j_call: TRBJ2-6
cdr3_length: 13
v_call: TRBV29-1
cdr3_nt: TGCAGCGTTACCGGCTCTGGGGCCAACGTCCTGACTTTC
cdr3_aa: CSVTGSGANVLTF

clone_size: few
d_call: -
j_call: TRBJ2-1
cdr3_length: 15
v_call: TRBV5-6
cdr3_nt: TGTGCCAGCAGCTCCCGGAGCAGCTCCTACAATGAGCAGTTCTTC
cdr3_aa: CASSSRSSSYNEQFF

clone_size: -
d_call: -
j_call: TRBJ2-5
cdr3_length: 16
v_call: TRBV11-2
cdr3_nt: TGTGCCAGCAGAGGTTTGTCCTCTTCCCTGGGAGAGACCCAGTACTTC
cdr3_aa: CASRGLSSSLGETQYF

clone_size: many
d_call: -
j_call: TRBJ2-5
cdr3_length: 14
v_call: TRBV24-1
cdr3_nt: TGTGCCACCAGTTCCGGGGGGCTCCAAGAGACCCAGTACTTC
cdr3_aa: CATSSGGLQETQYF

clone_size: -
d_call: TRBD2
j_call: TRBJ2-5
cdr3_length: 16
v_call: TRBV7-6
cdr3_nt: TGTGCCAGCAGCTCTAGAGCGGGAGGAACGTCTGCGGCCCAGTACTTC
cdr3_aa: CASSSRAGGTSAAQYF

clone_size: many
d_call: -
j_call: TRBJ2-1
cdr3_length: 16
v_call: TRBV5-1
cdr3_nt: TGCGCCAGCAGCTTGGCCGTTGCGGGAAGAGTGAATGAGCAGTTCTTC
cdr3_aa: CASSLAVAGRVNEQFF

clone_size: few
d_call: -
j_call: TRBJ2-2
cdr3_length: 21
v_call: TRBV5-1
cdr3_nt: TGCGCCAGCAGCTTTAGACCCCCAGGGGGAGGATTTCACTCAAACACCGGGGAGCTGTTTTTT
cdr3_aa: CASSFRPPGGGFHSNTGELFF

clone_size: -
d_call: TRBD1
j_call: TRBJ1-5
cdr3_length: 14
v_call: TRBV15
cdr3_nt: TGTGCCACCAGCAGAATCACAGGGGATCAGCCCCAGCATTTT
cdr3_aa: CATSRITGDQPQHF

clone_size: many
d_call: -
j_call: TRBJ1-5
cdr3_length: 14
v_call: TRBV5-1
cdr3_nt: TGCGCCAGCAGCTTGGATTCTCTTTATCAGCCCCAGCATTTT
cdr3_aa: CASSLDSLYQPQHF

clone_size: many
d_call: TRBD2
j_call: TRBJ2-1
cdr3_length: 15
v_call: TRBV7-2
cdr3_nt: TGTGCCAGCAGCTTAGAGACTAGCGGGAGTAATGAGCAGTTCTTC
cdr3_aa: CASSLETSGSNEQFF

clone_size: many
d_call: -
j_call: TRBJ2-7
cdr3_length: 14
v_call: TRBV5-1
cdr3_nt: TGCGCCAGCAGCTTGCGGCCAGGAGTCTACGAGCAGTACTTC
cdr3_aa: CASSLRPGVYEQYF

clone_size: many
d_call: -
j_call: TRBJ1-3
cdr3_length: 14
v_call: TRBV12-3/TRBV12-4
cdr3_nt: TGTGCCAGCACGCCGACCGGGAATGGAAACACCATATATTTT
cdr3_aa: CASTPTGNGNTIYF

clone_size: -
d_call: -
j_call: TRBJ2-1
cdr3_length: 15
v_call: TRBV7-9
cdr3_nt: TGTGCCAGCAGCTTAGGAGGGCCAGGTAACAATGAGCAGTTCTTC
cdr3_aa: CASSLGGPGNNEQFF

clone_size: few
d_call: -
j_call: TRBJ2-7
cdr3_length: 15
v_call: TRBV5-1
cdr3_nt: TGCGCCAGCAGCACCCGACTCGTCGCGGCCTACGAGCAGTACTTC
cdr3_aa: CASSTRLVAAYEQYF

clone_size: few
d_call: -
j_call: TRBJ2-1
cdr3_length: 15
v_call: TRBV5-1
cdr3_nt: TGCGCCAGCAGCTTGTCCACCTCTAGCATCTATGAGCAGTTCTTC
cdr3_aa: CASSLSTSSIYEQFF

clone_size: few
d_call: TRBD2
j_call: TRBJ2-1
cdr3_length: 16
v_call: TRBV7-3
cdr3_nt: TGTGCCAGCAGCTTAGGGACTAGCGCGGGGAACAATGAGCAGTTCTTC
cdr3_aa: CASSLGTSAGNNEQFF

clone_size: few
d_call: -
j_call: TRBJ1-2
cdr3_length: 14
v_call: TRBV5-1
cdr3_nt: TGCGCCAGCAATGAGGAAGGGGCGCGGGATGGCTACACCTTC
cdr3_aa: CASNEEGARDGYTF

clone_size: many
d_call: -
j_call: TRBJ2-2
cdr3_length: 17
v_call: TRBV11-2
cdr3_nt: TGTGCCAGCAGAAACACCGACTTAGGACAGCAAGTTGGGGAGCTGTTTTTT
cdr3_aa: CASRNTDLGQQVGELFF

clone_size: many
d_call: TRBD2
j_call: TRBJ2-3
cdr3_length: 15
v_call: TRBV5-6
cdr3_nt: TGTGCCAGCAGCGAACTAGCGGGAGCATCAGATACGCAGTATTTT
cdr3_aa: CASSELAGASDTQYF

clone_size: few
d_call: -
j_call: TRBJ1-5
cdr3_length: 12
v_call: TRBV28
cdr3_nt: TGTGCCATCCGTATGGGCAATCAGCCCCAGCATTTT
cdr3_aa: CAIRMGNQPQHF

clone_size: many
d_call: -
j_call: TRBJ1-2
cdr3_length: 14
v_call: TRBV5-1
cdr3_nt: TGCGCCAGCAGCTGGTGGGGGAAGCTCGAGGGCTACACCTTC
cdr3_aa: CASSWWGKLEGYTF

clone_size: many
d_call: TRBD1
j_call: TRBJ1-1
cdr3_length: 14
v_call: TRBV5-1
cdr3_nt: TGCGCCAGCAGTTCGGACAGGGGACACACTGAAGCTTTCTTT
cdr3_aa: CASSSDRGHTEAFF

clone_size: -
d_call: -
j_call: TRBJ1-1
cdr3_length: 13
v_call: TRBV20-1
cdr3_nt: TGCAGTGCTGAAAAAGGCGAGAACACTGAAGCTTTCTTT
cdr3_aa: CSAEKGENTEAFF

clone_size: few
d_call: -
j_call: TRBJ1-5
cdr3_length: 14
v_call: TRBV30
cdr3_nt: TGTGCCTGGAGTGTTTCCACGAGCAATCAGCCCCAGCATTTT
cdr3_aa: CAWSVSTSNQPQHF

clone_size: many
d_call: TRBD1
j_call: TRBJ2-7
cdr3_length: 16
v_call: TRBV10-3
cdr3_nt: TGTGCCATCAGTGAGTCCACAGGGGGCATATATGACGAGCAGTACTTC
cdr3_aa: CAISESTGGIYDEQYF

clone_size: -
d_call: TRBD2
j_call: TRBJ2-4
cdr3_length: 17
v_call: TRBV4-1
cdr3_nt: TGCGCCAGCAGCCAAGGGCTAGCGGGAGGCGGGGGGAACATTCAGTACTTC
cdr3_aa: CASSQGLAGGGGNIQYF

clone_size: -
d_call: TRBD2
j_call: TRBJ2-1
cdr3_length: 15
v_call: TRBV7-9
cdr3_nt: TGTGCCAGCATGGACCGACTAGCGTCCTACAATGAGCAGTTCTTC
cdr3_aa: CASMDRLASYNEQFF

clone_size: many
d_call: TRBD1
j_call: TRBJ2-3
cdr3_length: 15
v_call: TRBV6-5
cdr3_nt: TGTGCCAGCAGTTTTCTGGGGACAGCCACAGATACGCAGTATTTT
cdr3_aa: CASSFLGTATDTQYF

clone_size: many
d_call: TRBD1
j_call: TRBJ2-7
cdr3_length: 15
v_call: TRBV28
cdr3_nt: TGTGCCAGCAGCCGGATCCGGGACAGGGACTACGAGCAGTACTTC
cdr3_aa: CASSRIRDRDYEQYF